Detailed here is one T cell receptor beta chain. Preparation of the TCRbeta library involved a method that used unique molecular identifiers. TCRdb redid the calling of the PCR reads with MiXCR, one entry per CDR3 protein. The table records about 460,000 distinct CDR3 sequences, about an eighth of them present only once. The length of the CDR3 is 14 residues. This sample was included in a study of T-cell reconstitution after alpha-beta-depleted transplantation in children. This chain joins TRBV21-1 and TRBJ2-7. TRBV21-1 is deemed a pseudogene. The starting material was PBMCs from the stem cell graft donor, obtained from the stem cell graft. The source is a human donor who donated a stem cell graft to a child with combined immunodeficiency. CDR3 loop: CASSVQPKPYEQYF. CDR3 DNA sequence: TGTGCCAGCAGCGTCCAACCAAAACCCTACGAGCAGTACTTC.